Presented here are 23 T cell receptor beta chains from one specimen sequenced in a study of cytomegalovirus exposure and HLA in healthy donors. The PCR used 60 Vbeta and 13 Jbeta primers. TCRdb's table, derived via immunoSEQ multiplex PCR, lists solely in-frame clones and lacks some. The sample consists of about 160,000 clones, about three quarters of them appearing once. Sequencing was performed on PBMCs. These receptors were obtained from a man between 18 and 29 years old in good health and CMV-seropositive.

The rearrangement joins TRBV4-1 to TRBJ1-3; 7 bases fit TRBD1. Germline V lookup: CDR1 MGHRA, CDR2 YSYEKL. Germline trimming cut 1 base from V and 1 base from J; bases unmatched to any gene: 4. This CDR3 has 16 residues. The CDR3 nucleotides are TGCGCCAGCAGCCAAGTAGGGGGCAGTTCTGGAAACACCATATATTTT. It translates to CASSQVGGSSGNTIYF.

V gene TRBV11-3 combines with J gene TRBJ1-1, with D possibly matching TRBD1 (5 bases). The CDR3 length is 14 residues. The germline CDR1 and CDR2 sequences are SGHNT and YENEEA. The germline V and J ends were trimmed by 5 bases and 11 bases, with 21 bases remaining between them. CDR3 coding DNA: TGTGCCAGCAGCACACCCCAGGGACTTCGAGAGGCTTTCTTT. Translating it yields CASSTPQGLREAFF.

The chain uses TRBV2 and TRBJ2-2; D remains unclear. Per germline, CDR1 SNHLY and CDR2 FYNNEI. The CDR3 runs 14 residues. The V end lost 2 bases, the J end lost 4 bases, and 8 bases lay between the germline ends. CDR3 residues: CASSEQRSTGELFF. The CDR3 nucleotides are TGTGCCAGCAGTGAACAGAGGTCCACCGGGGAGCTGTTTTTT.

This chain links TRBV14 with TRBJ2-7; 7 bases map to TRBD1. The trim removed 4 bases at V and 2 bases at J, leaving 11 bases unmatched. CDR1 is SGHDN, CDR2 FVKESK, per germline. This CDR3 region has 16 residues. The CDR3 bases are TGTGCCAGCAGCCCCCCGGACAGGCTTTCTCCCTACGAGCAGTACGTC. Protein: CASSPPDRLSPYEQYV.

This chain links TRBV5-1 with TRBJ1-2; D may be TRBD1 (6 bases). Germline CDR1 reads SGHRS; CDR2 reads YFSETQ. Trimming removed 6 bases from V and 0 bases from J, with 15 bases in between. CDR3 length equals 15 residues. CDR3 amino acids: CASTLGQSANYGYTF. The CDR3 DNA sequence: TGCGCCAGCACCCTAGGACAGAGCGCTAACTATGGCTACACCTTC.

The J gene is TRBJ1-2, the V gene TRBV5-1; 10 bases agree with TRBD1. Germline V gene data show CDR1 as SGHRS and CDR2 as YFSETQ. This CDR3 spans 14 amino acids. Trimming at V came to 4 bases and at J to 12 bases, leaving 12 bases not matched to a gene. The CDR3 coding sequence is TGCGCCAGCAGCCTAGGCCCGGACAGGGGGGACCACACCTTC. Translation: CASSLGPDRGDHTF. Filled out from reference TRBV5-1 and TRBJ1-2, the complete variable domain reads KAGVTQTPRYLIKTRGQQVTLSCSPISGHRSVSWYQQTPGQGLQFLFEYFSETQRNKGNFPGRFSGRQFSNSRSEMNVSTLELGDSALYLCASSLGPDRGDHTFGSGTRLTVV.

The chain carries TRBV27 and TRBJ2-7; TRBD1 agrees at 8 bases. The ends lost 4 bases at V and 2 bases at J; junction bases unmatched: 16. CDR1 is MNHEY, CDR2 SMNVEV, per germline (reference sequence). This CDR3 region has 18 residues. CDR3 loop: CASSSIGQGRDWAYEQYV. The CDR3 bases are TGTGCCAGCAGTTCTATAGGACAGGGAAGGGACTGGGCCTACGAGCAGTACGTC.

This clone was picked up one time. This chain connects TRBV6-6 to TRBJ2-3; perhaps TRBD2 as D (5 bases). Trimming stripped 10 bases from V and 1 base from J, with 12 bases between. Germline CDR1 is MNHNY and CDR2 is SVGAGI (reference sequence). The CDR3 runs 13 residues. CDR3: CANADGGTDTQYF. The CDR3 DNA reads TGTGCCAACGCGGACGGGGGCACAGATACGCAGTATTTT.

The chain has TRBV28 and TRBJ1-2, with no clear D. V was shortened by 6 bases and J by 4 bases, with 18 bases between the two germline ends. The CDR3 has 15 residues. Germline V gives CDR1 MDHEN, CDR2 SYDVKM. Written as DNA, the CDR3 is TGTGCCAGCAGCCAACGAGTTTTGCTGTCCTATGGCTACACCTTC. This encodes CASSQRVLLSYGYTF.

This clone appeared once. The V gene is TRBV7-6, the J gene TRBJ2-3, with D possibly matching TRBD1 (6 bases). The CDR3 loop spans 19 amino acids. The ends were cut back, 2 bases at V and 1 base at J, with 22 bases in the middle. Germline CDR1 is SGHVS and CDR2 is FNYEAQ. The CDR3 sequence is CASSLRIQGEKFGTDTQYF. The CDR3 nucleotides are TGTGCCAGCAGCTTAAGGATACAGGGTGAGAAGTTCGGCACAGATACGCAGTATTTT.

V gene TRBV6-6 combines with J gene TRBJ2-7; tentative D call: TRBD1 (5 bases). With 8 bases removed from V and 2 bases from J, the gap between germline ends came to 16 bases. CDR1 and CDR2 (germline): MNHNY, SVGAGI (reference sequence). This CDR3 is built from 14 residues. The DNA for the CDR3 is TGTGCCAGCCGTCGTCAGGGCACCACCTACGAGCAGTACGTC. Its protein is CASRRQGTTYEQYV.

The chain joins TRBV18 to TRBJ2-2; 9 nucleotides match TRBD1. The CDR3 runs 16 residues. The V gene end was trimmed by 1 base and the J gene end by 4 bases; junction bases not matched to a gene: 4. CDR1 is KGHSH, CDR2 LQKENI, per germline. The CDR3 loop is CASSPRQGDGTGELFF. The CDR3 DNA follows: TGTGCCAGCTCACCACGACAGGGGGATGGCACCGGGGAGCTGTTTTTT.

This clone has only a few counts. The junction does not match germline at one end; this may be a read error. The chain couples TRBV7-7 to TRBJ2-1; D gene unclear. Looked up from germline, CDR1 is SSHAT and CDR2 is FNYEAQ (reference sequence). The CDR3 has 13 amino acids. CDR3 sequence: CASSLGRHGEQFF. For the CDR3, the DNA is TGTGCTAGCAGCTTGGGCCGCCACGGTGAGCAGTTCTTC.

The rearrangement uses TRBV2 and TRBJ1-2; 9 bases are shared with TRBD1. Trimming cost V 3 bases and J 8 bases; bases outside gene matches: 7. CDR3 length: 14 residues. Germline V gives CDR1 SNHLY, CDR2 FYNNEI. The CDR3: CASSEDRGVYGYTF. CDR3 nucleotides: TGTGCCAGCAGTGAGGACAGGGGAGTTTACGGCTACACCTTC.

The table lists this clone with a few counts. The chain recombines TRBV28 with TRBJ1-2; 7 positions match TRBD1. From germline, CDR1 is MDHEN and CDR2 SYDVKM. There are 12 residues in the CDR3. The CDR3 region is CADRGTDGGYTF. In nucleotides, the CDR3 is TGTGCGGATAGAGGGACAGACGGAGGCTACACCTTC.

This clone was seen once. The genes are TRBV13 and TRBJ1-2; 9 bases fit TRBD1. Germline V gives CDR1 PRHDT, CDR2 FYEKMQ (reference sequence). CDR3 length: 16 residues. The junction had 8 bases not matched to a gene; V was cut back by 5 bases and J by 1 base. CDR3 in DNA: TGTGCCAGCAGCCCCGGACAGGGGCCTTTTAACTATGGCTACACCTTC. It is translated as CASSPGQGPFNYGYTF.

This clone was counted between two and nine times. The V and J genes are TRBV19 and TRBJ2-2; 11 nucleotides match TRBD2. This CDR3 is 16 amino acids long. Germline V lookup: CDR1 LNHDA, CDR2 SQIVND (reference sequence). V lost 5 bases and J lost 5; bases outside the gene matches: 7. This CDR3 reads CASSQTSGSLTGELFF. Here the CDR3 DNA reads TGTGCCAGTAGTCAAACTAGCGGGAGTTTAACCGGGGAGCTGTTTTTT. Combining the CDR3 with reference TRBV19 and TRBJ2-2 gives the whole variable domain DGGITQSPKYLFRKEGQNVTLSCEQNLNHDAMYWYRQDPGQGLRLIYYSQIVNDFQKGDIAEGYSVSREKKESFPLTVTSAQKNPTAFYLCASSQTSGSLTGELFFGEGSRLTVL.

This clone occurred a few times. The chain employs TRBV6-1 and TRBJ2-4, with D tentatively TRBD2 (6 bases). CDR1 and CDR2 (germline): MNHNS, SASEGT. The CDR3 spans 14 residues. Trimming took 6 bases from V and 9 from J, leaving 18 bases between them. CDR3 loop: CASRRDVEVGIQYF. The CDR3 nucleotides are TGTGCCAGCAGGCGGGACGTAGAGGTGGGCATTCAGTACTTC.

The V call is TRBV5-4, the J call TRBJ2-3, with a possible D match to TRBD2 (7 bases). V was trimmed by 7 bases and J by 6 bases, leaving 12 bases between them. Germline values: CDR1 SGHNT, CDR2 YYREEE (reference sequence). The CDR3 loop spans 12 amino acids. The CDR3 is CASGGARDTQYF. CDR3 nucleotides: TGTGCCAGCGGGGGGGCAAGGGATACGCAGTATTTT. Based on the CDR3 plus reference TRBV5-4 and TRBJ2-3, the full variable domain is ETGVTQSPTHLIKTRGQQVTLRCSSQSGHNTVSWYQQALGQGPQFIFQYYREEENGRGNFPPRFSGLQFPNYSSELNVNALELDDSALYLCASGGARDTQYFGPGTRLTVL.

The chain employs TRBV5-5 and TRBJ1-4; D is unresolved. V was shortened by 2 bases and J by 8 bases, with 13 bases between the two germline ends. This CDR3 has 14 amino acids. CDR1 and CDR2 from the germline V gene are SGHKS and YYEKEE (reference sequence). Here the CDR3 DNA reads TGTGCCAGCAGCTTTGGGCATGGTACCGAAAAACTGTTTTTT. This sequence encodes CASSFGHGTEKLFF.

Notes on this clone: One junction end does not reproduce the germline sequence, and a read error may be involved. The chain couples TRBV15 to TRBJ2-5, with TRBD2 matching 7 bases. This CDR3 region has 18 residues. In germline, CDR1 is LNHNV, CDR2 YYDKDF (reference sequence). The CDR3 loop is CATSGETEVAGRKETQYF. Here the CDR3 DNA reads TGTGCCACCAGCGGAGAGACTGAAGTAGCGGGCAGAAAAGAGACCCAGTACTTC.

The V gene is TRBV9, the J gene TRBJ2-1, with 13 nucleotides matching TRBD2. This CDR3 has 19 residues. The germline gives CDR1 SGDLS, CDR2 YYNGEE. Losses at the gene ends were 4 bases for V and 0 bases for J; bases not matched to a gene: 10. The DNA for the CDR3 is TGTGCCAGCAGCCCAAGACTAGCGGGGGGCCCTAGCTCCTACAATGAGCAGTTCTTC. This sequence encodes CASSPRLAGGPSSYNEQFF.

There are a few counts of this clone. As DNA, the CDR3 is TGTGCCAGCAGCCCCGGACAGGGCAATGAAAAACTGTTTTTT. It codes for CASSPGQGNEKLFF. The genes are TRBV5-6 and TRBJ1-4; 8 positions match TRBD1. CDR1 is SGHDT and CDR2 is YYEEEE in the germline V gene. The CDR3 extends over 14 amino acids. Germline trimming cut 4 bases from V and 5 bases from J; bases unmatched to any gene: 4.